This T cell receptor beta chain was identified during a study of human T cells and chemical hapten exposure. Via MiXCR, TCRdb re-called the RACE reads, giving one row per CDR3 protein. The sample holds about 98,000 distinct CDR3 sequences, less than 14% seen once. The time point here: pre-sensitization, week 0. Stated treatment: therapeutic diphenylcyclopropenone sensitization with weekly scalp DPC. This clonotype was seen a handful of times. J lost 2 bases, V lost 6 bases, and 4 bases had no gene match. The CDR3 has 14 residues. CDR1 is SGHTA, CDR2 FQGTGA, per germline. The chain recombines TRBV7-3 with TRBJ2-1; TRBD1 agrees at 7 bases. Sequenced material: whole blood, taken in connection with sensitization to the hapten diphenylcyclopropenone (DPC). The TCR comes from a woman in her sixties or seventies with alopecia areata. Some clones in this sample may be carry-over from other donors' samples. The CDR3 protein is CASSDRVTYNEQFF. DNA for the CDR3: TGTGCCAGCAGTGACAGGGTGACCTACAATGAGCAGTTCTTC.